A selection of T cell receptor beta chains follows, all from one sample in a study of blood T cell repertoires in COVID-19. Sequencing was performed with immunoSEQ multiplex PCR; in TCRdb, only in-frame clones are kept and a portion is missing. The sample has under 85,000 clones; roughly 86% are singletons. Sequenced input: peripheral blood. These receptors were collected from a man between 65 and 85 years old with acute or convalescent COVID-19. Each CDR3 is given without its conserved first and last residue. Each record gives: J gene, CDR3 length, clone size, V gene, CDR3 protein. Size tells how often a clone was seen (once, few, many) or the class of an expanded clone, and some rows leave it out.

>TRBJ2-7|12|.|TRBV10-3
AISDLREVHEQY
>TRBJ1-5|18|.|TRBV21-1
ASSIWHRTRGTLRNQPQH
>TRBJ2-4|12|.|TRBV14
ASSPPGQTNIQY
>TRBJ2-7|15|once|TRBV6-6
ASSRGQGTSGRNEQY
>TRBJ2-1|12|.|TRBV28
ASSLSLSYNEQF
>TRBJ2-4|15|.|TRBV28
ASSTWEGGEAKNIQY
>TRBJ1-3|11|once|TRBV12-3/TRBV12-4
ASTPSSRNTIY
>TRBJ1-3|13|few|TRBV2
ASSGNRGAGNTIY
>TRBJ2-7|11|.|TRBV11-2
ASSPPGSYEQY
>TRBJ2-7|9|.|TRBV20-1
SALASYEQY
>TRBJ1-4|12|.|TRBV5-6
ASSPGTENEKLF
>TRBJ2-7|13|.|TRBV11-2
ASSSSGAGPSEQY
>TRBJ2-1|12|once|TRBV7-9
ASSLSSLLHEQF
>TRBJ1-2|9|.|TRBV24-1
ATHSGNGYT
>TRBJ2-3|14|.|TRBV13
ASSELAGGPVDTQY
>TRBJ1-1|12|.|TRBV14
ASSTPGRTSEAF
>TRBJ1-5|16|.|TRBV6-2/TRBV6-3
ASSSRSRPPGLYQPQH
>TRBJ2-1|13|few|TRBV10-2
ASSWDRAAYNEQF
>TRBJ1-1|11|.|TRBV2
ASSLLGGSEAF
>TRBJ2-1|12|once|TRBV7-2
ASSRTSAPIAQF
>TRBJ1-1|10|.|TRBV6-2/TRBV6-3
ASSFRVTEAF
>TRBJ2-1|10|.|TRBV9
ASSVTAGEQF
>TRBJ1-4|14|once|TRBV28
ASSFGGGGRDEKLF
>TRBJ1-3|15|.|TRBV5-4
ASSKTGEGFRGNTIY